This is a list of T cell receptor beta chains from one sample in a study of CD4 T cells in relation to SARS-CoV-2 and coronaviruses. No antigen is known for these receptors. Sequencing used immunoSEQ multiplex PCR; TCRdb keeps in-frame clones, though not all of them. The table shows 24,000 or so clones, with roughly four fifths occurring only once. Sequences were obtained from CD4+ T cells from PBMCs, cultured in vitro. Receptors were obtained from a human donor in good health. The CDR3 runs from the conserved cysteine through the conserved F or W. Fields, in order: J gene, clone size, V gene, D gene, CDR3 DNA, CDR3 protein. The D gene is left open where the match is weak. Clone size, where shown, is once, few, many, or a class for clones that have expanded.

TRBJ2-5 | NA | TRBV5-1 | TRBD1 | TGCGCCAGCAGCTATGGGACAGACTCGGTGACCCAGTACTTC | CASSYGTDSVTQYF
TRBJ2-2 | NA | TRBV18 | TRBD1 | TGTGCCAGCTCTCAGGGACAGCTGGATGACACCGGGGAGCTGTTTTTT | CASSQGQLDDTGELFF
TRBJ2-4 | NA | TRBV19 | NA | TGTGCCAGTAGTTCCGGGCACATTCAGTACTTC | CASSSGHIQYF
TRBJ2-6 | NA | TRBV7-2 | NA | TGTGCCAGCAGCTTAGCTCACGGTCCTGGGGCCAACGTCCTGACTTTC | CASSLAHGPGANVLTF
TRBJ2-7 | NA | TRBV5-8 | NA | TGTGCCAGCAGGGGTACCGGGTACTACGAGCAGTACTTC | CASRGTGYYEQYF
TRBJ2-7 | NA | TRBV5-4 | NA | TGTGCCAGCAGTAAGACGGGACCTGGCATTTACGAGCAGTACTTC | CASSKTGPGIYEQYF
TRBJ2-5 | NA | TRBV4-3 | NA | TGCGCCAGCAGCCAAGGCACATCCCCTACACAAGAGACCCAGTACTTC | CASSQGTSPTQETQYF
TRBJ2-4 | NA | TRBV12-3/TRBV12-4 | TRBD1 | TGTGCCAGCTCCCAGCAGGGGGTGGACATTCAGTACTTC | CASSQQGVDIQYF
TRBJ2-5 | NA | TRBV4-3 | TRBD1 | TGCGCCAGCAGCCCGGGACAGAGAGAGACCCAGTACTTC | CASSPGQRETQYF
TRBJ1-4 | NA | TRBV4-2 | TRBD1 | TGTGCCAGCAGGAGGACAGGCGCAGGTGAAAAACTGTTTTTT | CASRRTGAGEKLFF
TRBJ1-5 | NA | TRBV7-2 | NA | TGTGCCAGCAGCTTAGAGTGGGGGGCTCATCAGCCCCAGCATTTT | CASSLEWGAHQPQHF
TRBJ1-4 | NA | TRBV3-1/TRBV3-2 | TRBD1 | TGTGCCAGCAGCCGGGGGACAGGGAACTTGAATGAAAAACTGTTTTTT | CASSRGTGNLNEKLFF
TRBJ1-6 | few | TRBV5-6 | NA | TGTGCCAGCAGCTTGGCCTCCAGGGACTTCAATTCACCCCTCCACTTT | CASSLASRDFNSPLHF
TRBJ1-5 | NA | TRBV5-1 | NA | TGCGCCAGCAGCTTGGCGGGTCCCCCGCCTCAGCCCCAGCATTTT | CASSLAGPPPQPQHF
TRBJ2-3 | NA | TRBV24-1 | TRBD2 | TGTGCCACCAGTGCCTCGAGCGGGAGAGGTCCAGATACGCAGTATTTT | CATSASSGRGPDTQYF
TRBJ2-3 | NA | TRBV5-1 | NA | TGCGCCAGCAGCTTGGAGGCGGGCCCTGGGGGAGATACGCAGTATTTT | CASSLEAGPGGDTQYF
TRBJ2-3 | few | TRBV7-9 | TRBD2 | TGTGCCAGCAGCAAACTAGCGGGAATCACAGATACGCAGTATTTT | CASSKLAGITDTQYF
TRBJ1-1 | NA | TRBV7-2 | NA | TGTGCCAGCAGCTTATGGGGGCTGGCGAACACTGAAGCTTTCTTT | CASSLWGLANTEAFF
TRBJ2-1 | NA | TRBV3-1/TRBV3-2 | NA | TGTGCCAGCAGCCAAGGCCCCGACAGGGAGCAGTTCTTC | CASSQGPDREQFF
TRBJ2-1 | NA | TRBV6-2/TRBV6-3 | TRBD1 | TGTGCCAGCAGTTACTTACAGGGGGCAATCAATGAGCAGTTCTTC | CASSYLQGAINEQFF
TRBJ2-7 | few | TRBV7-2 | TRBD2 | TGTGCCAGCAGCTTAACTAGCGGGGGGGCGGACGAGCAGTACTTC | CASSLTSGGADEQYF
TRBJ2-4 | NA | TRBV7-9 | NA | TGTGCCAGCAGCTTGGGACAAAGAAACATTCAGTACTTC | CASSLGQRNIQYF
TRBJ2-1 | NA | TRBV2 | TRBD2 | TGTGCCAGCAGGTCAGCTGGACTAGCGGATGGGAATGAGCAGTTCTTC | CASRSAGLADGNEQFF
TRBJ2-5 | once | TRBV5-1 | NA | TGCGCCAGCAGCTTGGCCTGGGTAGCTTCGGAGACCCAGTACTTC | CASSLAWVASETQYF
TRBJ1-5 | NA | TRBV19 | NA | TGTGCCAGTAGTGCAGGGACACCGTATAGCAATCAGCCCCAGCATTTT | CASSAGTPYSNQPQHF
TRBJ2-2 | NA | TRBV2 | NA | TGTGCCAGCAAGGAGACCTACCTCCGGGAGCTGTTTTTT | CASKETYLRELFF
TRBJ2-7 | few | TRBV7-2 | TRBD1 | TGTGCCAGCAGCTTAGAGGCGGACAGGGTCTACGAGCAGTACTTC | CASSLEADRVYEQYF
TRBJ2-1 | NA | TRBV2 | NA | TGTGCCAGCAGTGTGCAGGCAGATAAGAGGGGTGAGCAGTTCTTC | CASSVQADKRGEQFF
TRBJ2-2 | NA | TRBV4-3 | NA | TGCGCCAGCAGCCAAGGTCGTTTACGGGTCACCGGGGAGCTGTTTTTT | CASSQGRLRVTGELFF
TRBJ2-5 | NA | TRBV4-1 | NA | TGCGCCAGCAGCCAAAAGACGGAGACCCAGTACTTC | CASSQKTETQYF
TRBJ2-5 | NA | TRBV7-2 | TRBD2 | TGTGCCAGCAGCGACCCTCCCACTAGCGTAGAGACCCAGTACTTC | CASSDPPTSVETQYF
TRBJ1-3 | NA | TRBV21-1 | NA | TGTGCCAGCAGCAACCGGGACAGGGGGTATCTTAGCTCTGGAAACACCATATATTTT | CASSNRDRGYLSSGNTIYF
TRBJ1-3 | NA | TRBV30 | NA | TGTGCCTGGAGGAGGGATTCTGGAAACACCATATATTTT | CAWRRDSGNTIYF
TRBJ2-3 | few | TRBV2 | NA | TGTGCCAGCAGGAGGGACTCGACCACTGCAGGAGATACGCAGTATTTT | CASRRDSTTAGDTQYF
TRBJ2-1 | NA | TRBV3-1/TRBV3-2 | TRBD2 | TGTGCCAGCAGCCAAGGGACTAGAGTCGGTGGGGAGCAGTTCTTC | CASSQGTRVGGEQFF
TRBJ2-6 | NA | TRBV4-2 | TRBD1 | TGTGCCAGCAGCCGGAACAGGGGGTCTGGGGCCAACGTCCTGACTTTC | CASSRNRGSGANVLTF
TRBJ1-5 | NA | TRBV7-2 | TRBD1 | TGTGCCAGCAGCTTAGTTCCGGGACAGGGGCGTCAGCCCCAGCATTTT | CASSLVPGQGRQPQHF
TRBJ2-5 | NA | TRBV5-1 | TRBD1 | TGCGCCAGCAGCGGCAGACAGGGGGGAGAGACCCAGTACTTC | CASSGRQGGETQYF
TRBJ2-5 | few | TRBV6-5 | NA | TGTGCCAGCAGTCACGGGATACAAGAGACCCAGTACTTC | CASSHGIQETQYF
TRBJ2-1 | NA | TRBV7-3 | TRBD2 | TGTGCCAGCAGCTTAACGAGTACTAGCGGAAGCAATGAGCAGTTCTTC | CASSLTSTSGSNEQFF
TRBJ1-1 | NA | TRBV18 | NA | TGTGCCAGCTCACCAGGGGAGAACACTGAAGCTTTCTTT | CASSPGENTEAFF
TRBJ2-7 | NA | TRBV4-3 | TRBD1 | TGCGCCAGCAGCCCCGTATGGGCAGGGGGTATCTACGAGCAGTACTTC | CASSPVWAGGIYEQYF
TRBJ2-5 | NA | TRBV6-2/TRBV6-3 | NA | TGTGCCAGCAGTTACACATCAGGCCTCCGGGCCCAGTACTTC | CASSYTSGLRAQYF
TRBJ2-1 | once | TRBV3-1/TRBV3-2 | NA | TGTGCCAGCAGCCAAGTTAAGCAGGTCAATGAGCAGTTCTTC | CASSQVKQVNEQFF
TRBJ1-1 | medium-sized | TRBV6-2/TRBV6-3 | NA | TGTGCCAGCAGTTACTCTCCCCGGAGCCCTGAAGCTTTCTTT | CASSYSPRSPEAFF
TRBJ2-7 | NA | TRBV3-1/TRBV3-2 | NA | TGTGCCAGCAGCCAAGAGGGTAGCTCCTACGAGCAGTACTTC | CASSQEGSSYEQYF
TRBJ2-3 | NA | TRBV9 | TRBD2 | TGTGCCAGCAGCGTAGGGGTTGAGGGGAGGGGAACAGATACGCAGTATTTT | CASSVGVEGRGTDTQYF
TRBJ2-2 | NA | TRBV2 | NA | TGTGCCAGCGGATTCCCGCTGGGAGATCCCGGGGAGCTGTTTTTT | CASGFPLGDPGELFF
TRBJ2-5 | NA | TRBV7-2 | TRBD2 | TGTGCCAGCAGCTCAGTAGCGGGGAGCCAAGAGACCCAGTACTTC | CASSSVAGSQETQYF
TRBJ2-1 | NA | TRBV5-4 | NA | TGTGCCAGCAGCTTGGACAGCGGTTCGGGGAATGAGCAGTTCTTC | CASSLDSGSGNEQFF
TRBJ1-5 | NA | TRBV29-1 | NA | TGCAGCGTTAAGACTGGGGGCAATCAGCCCCAGCATTTT | CSVKTGGNQPQHF
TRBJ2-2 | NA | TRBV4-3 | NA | TGCGCCAGCAGCCCTAGTAGCGGTACCGGGGAGCTGTTTTTT | CASSPSSGTGELFF
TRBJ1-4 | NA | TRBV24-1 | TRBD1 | TGTGCCACCAGTGATATTTGGACAGGGGAGGATAATGAAAAACTGTTTTTT | CATSDIWTGEDNEKLFF
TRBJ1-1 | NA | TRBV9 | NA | TGTGCCAGCAGCGTTTCAGGAGGAGCTGAAGCTTTCTTT | CASSVSGGAEAFF
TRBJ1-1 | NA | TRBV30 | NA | TGTGCCTGGAGAGATTTAACTGAAGCTTTCTTT | CAWRDLTEAFF
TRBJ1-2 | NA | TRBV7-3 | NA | TGTGCCAGCAGCTTAACCTTGGACGGCTATGGCTACACCTTC | CASSLTLDGYGYTF
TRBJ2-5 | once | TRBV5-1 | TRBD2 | TGCGCCAGCAGCACACTAGCGGGAGGGGACCAAGAGACCCAGTACTTC | CASSTLAGGDQETQYF
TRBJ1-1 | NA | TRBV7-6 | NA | TGTGCCAGCAGCGTACAGGGCGGTCGGACTGAAGCTTTCTTT | CASSVQGGRTEAFF
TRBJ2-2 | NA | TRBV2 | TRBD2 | TGTGCCAGCAGGCGGACTAGCGGGGCCCTGAACACCGGGGAGCTGTTTTTT | CASRRTSGALNTGELFF